This T cell receptor beta chain is drawn from a study of T cell changes during pregnancy in multiple sclerosis. V gave up 0 bases and J gave up 7 bases, with 13 bases separating them. The CDR3 is 15 amino acids. CDR1 MGHRA and CDR2 YSYEKL come from the germline V gene. Profiled with immunoSEQ multiplex PCR; TCRdb holds only in-frame clones, not every one. The sample carries nearly 40,000 clones, about 90% recorded once. This specimen consisted of CD4+ T cells from peripheral blood mononuclear cells, obtained in the third trimester of pregnancy. V and J are TRBV4-1 and TRBJ2-1; D remains unclear. The TCR originated in a female donor with multiple sclerosis, enrolled in a pregnancy study. CDR3 region: CASSQEWASKNEQFF. The CDR3, as DNA: TGCGCCAGCAGCCAAGAATGGGCCTCGAAGAATGAGCAGTTCTTC.